This T cell receptor beta chain was observed in a study of blood T cell repertoires in COVID-19. As for the study in general: Samples representing acute and convalescent COVID-19 were sourced from the United States, Italy and Spain. PBMCs, B-cell-depleted T cells, or T cells were the source of the cDNA or gDNA that made up the material.

Per the authors' pipeline: Estimation of nucleated cell counts was performed using reference gene primer amplification. Sequencing used immunoSEQ multiplex PCR; TCRdb keeps in-frame clones, though not all of them. The DNA was the basis for D and trimming; V, J and clone size are from that table. This sample has 95,000 to 100,000 clones, with 84% found just once. CDR3 size: 14 residues. From germline, CDR1 is MDHEN and CDR2 SYDVKM. V was cut by 6 bases and J by 2 bases, with 11 bases left in between. This TCR was sampled from a human donor in a cohort sampled during active COVID-19. This chain uses TRBV28 with TRBJ1-3, with D perhaps matching TRBD1 (6 bases). Sequenced input: peripheral blood. CDR3 DNA: TGTGCCAGCAGGACCTCAGGGGCTGGAAACACCATATATTTT. Translated: CASRTSGAGNTIYF.